The clone carrying this T cell receptor (beta chain) was found once. This record comes from a study of T cells after yellow fever vaccination. One entry per CDR3 protein, called by TCRdb with MiXCR from the 5' RACE reads. The sample consists of some 320,000 distinct CDR3 sequences, over 8% of them appearing once. Germline CDR1 SQVTM, CDR2 ANQGSEA. CDR3 length: 13 residues. The J segment lost 4 bases and the V segment lost 5 bases, leaving 6 bases of the junction unmatched. The TCR comes from a man aged 18 to 35 who received the YFV17D yellow fever vaccine. This chain links TRBV29-1 with TRBJ2-7; 9 positions agree with TRBD1. The sample here was PBMCs, taken on the day of the first yellow fever vaccination. The CDR3 sequence is CSVSRTGAYEQYF. The CDR3 DNA is TGCAGCGTTTCACGGACAGGGGCATACGAGCAGTACTTC.